These T cell receptor beta chains were read from a single sample in a study of cytomegalovirus exposure and HLA in healthy donors. Data came from immunoSEQ multiplex PCR; TCRdb stores just in-frame clones and leaves some out. The sample has 150,000 to 250,000 clones; approximately 80% are singletons. Sequenced input: PBMCs. Every receptor here comes from a woman between 25 and 40 years old in good health and CMV-seropositive. CDR3s include the opening cysteine and the closing phenylalanine or tryptophan. Each record gives: J gene, D gene, clone size, V gene, CDR3 length, CDR3 DNA, CDR3 protein. A D gene is named only where the DNA matches it firmly. Rows may omit the clone size; those that give it use once, few, many or a size class.

>TRBJ1-2|.|.|TRBV4-1|15
TGCGCCAGCAGCCAAGACAGGGCGAGTGCTTATGGCTACACCTTC
CASSQDRASAYGYTF
>TRBJ2-2|.|.|TRBV5-1|15
TGCGCCAGCAGCTTGAACCTCCAGGGAACCGGGGAGCTGTTTTTT
CASSLNLQGTGELFF
>TRBJ1-4|.|.|TRBV29-1|12
TGCAGCGTTGAAGGTCGGGGGGAAAAACTGTTTTTT
CSVEGRGEKLFF
>TRBJ1-2|.|.|TRBV29-1|12
TGCAGCGTTGGTCCTCAGGGGTATGGCTACACCTTC
CSVGPQGYGYTF
>TRBJ2-1|.|.|TRBV7-8|13
TGTGCCAGCAGCCCAAGGGTCGGGATGTGGCAGTTCTTC
CASSPRVGMWQFF
>TRBJ1-5|.|.|TRBV25-1|16
TGTGCCAGCAGTGATTCCCACGCGATAAGCAATCAGCCCCAGCATTTT
CASSDSHAISNQPQHF
>TRBJ1-5|.|.|TRBV6-1|13
TGTGCCAGCAGTGAACAGGGGAATCAGCCCCAGCATTTT
CASSEQGNQPQHF
>TRBJ2-1|.|once|TRBV29-1|15
TGCAGCGTTGACGACAGCCCTAACTCCTACAATGAGCAGTTCTTC
CSVDDSPNSYNEQFF
>TRBJ2-7|TRBD2|once|TRBV5-1|17
TGCGCCAGCAGCCCCGGGGGTAGCGGGAGAAAGTCCTACGAGCAGTACTTC
CASSPGGSGRKSYEQYF
>TRBJ1-2|TRBD1|.|TRBV7-9|16
TGTGCCAGCAGCTCACCCCGGACAGGGGCGTGGGATGGCTACACCTTC
CASSSPRTGAWDGYTF
>TRBJ2-7|TRBD1|.|TRBV6-5|14
TGTGCCAGCAGTCCAGACAGGGAAGGGTACGAGCAGTACTTC
CASSPDREGYEQYF
>TRBJ1-1|TRBD1|.|TRBV30|13
TGTGCCTGGACTCTCGGGACAGGGATTGAAGCTTTCTTT
CAWTLGTGIEAFF
>TRBJ1-2|TRBD1|few|TRBV6-1|13
TGTGCCATACGGTCCCAGGGGGCGGGTGGCTACACCTTC
CAIRSQGAGGYTF
>TRBJ1-5|.|.|TRBV28|16
TGTGCCAGCAGTATAGGGAGAGGTTCTTGGGGTCAGCCCCAGCATTTT
CASSIGRGSWGQPQHF
>TRBJ2-7|TRBD2|.|TRBV27|14
TGTGCCAGCAGTTTATACCTAGCGGGCTCCGAGCAGTACTTC
CASSLYLAGSEQYF
>TRBJ1-1|.|few|TRBV30|11
TGTGCCTGGAAAGGGGACACTGAAGCTTTCTTT
CAWKGDTEAFF
>TRBJ1-1|.|.|TRBV9|15
TGTGCCAGCAGCGTCTCCGCGGTCATAAGCACTGAAGCTTTCTTT
CASSVSAVISTEAFF
>TRBJ2-7|TRBD1|few|TRBV7-2|16
TGTGCCAGCAGCTTTCTGATATGGGACAGGGGCTACGAGCAGTACTTC
CASSFLIWDRGYEQYF
>TRBJ1-1|TRBD1|.|TRBV7-9|15
TGTGCCAGCAGCTTAGGGGGACAGATGAACACTGAAGCTTTCTTT
CASSLGGQMNTEAFF
>TRBJ1-1|.|.|TRBV6-5|15
TGTGCCAGCAGGGCCGGGGGAGGTTATTACACTGAAGCTTTCTTT
CASRAGGGYYTEAFF
>TRBJ2-1|.|.|TRBV29-1|10
TGCAGCGTGCGTCCCAATGAGCAGTTCTTC
CSVRPNEQFF
>TRBJ2-1|.|.|TRBV11-3|13
TGTGCCAGCAGCCCCGACTACGGGGATGAGCAGTTCTTC
CASSPDYGDEQFF
>TRBJ2-1|TRBD2|.|TRBV9|15
TGTGCCAGCAGCGTAGGGACTAGCGAGTACAATGAGCAGTTCTTC
CASSVGTSEYNEQFF